What follows are 3 T cell receptor beta chains derived from one specimen sequenced in a study of T cell repertoires in ileal Crohn's disease. Generated by immunoSEQ multiplex PCR, the TCRdb table keeps only in-frame clones and is missing some. The data hold tens of thousands of clones, with 85% to 90% observed a single time. Described time point: neoterminal ileum biopsy at postoperative endoscopy, about 6 months after surgery. The sequenced sample was ileal tissue. Source of these receptors: an adult with Crohn's disease.

This chain links TRBV5-1 with TRBJ2-1; 14 bases fit TRBD2. Germline-derived CDR1 and CDR2 are SGHRS and YFSETQ. CDR3 size: 15 residues. The ends lost 4 bases at V and 9 bases at J; junction bases unmatched: 6. DNA of the CDR3: TGCGCCAGCAGCCCGACTAGCGGGGGGGCCGGTGAGCAGTTCTTC. Its translation: CASSPTSGGAGEQFF.

This chain uses TRBV19 with TRBJ1-2; 12 bases agree with TRBD1. Germline CDR1 and CDR2: LNHDA and SQIVND (reference sequence). There are 19 residues in the CDR3. J gave up 0 bases and V 6 bases, and 14 bases lay outside the gene matches. This chain's CDR3 is CASRPGTGGFWGTNYGYTF. CDR3 in DNA: TGTGCCAGTAGGCCCGGGACAGGGGGCTTCTGGGGTACTAACTATGGCTACACCTTC.

J is TRBJ2-1 and V is TRBV6-6; the D gene is possibly TRBD2 (6 bases). CDR1 and CDR2 from the germline V gene are MNHNY and SVGAGI (reference sequence). The CDR3 contains 14 residues. Trimming cost V 8 bases and J 6 bases, with 17 bases left between them. CDR3 protein: CASRSGLQINEQFF. For the CDR3, the DNA is TGTGCCAGCCGTTCGGGACTGCAAATCAATGAGCAGTTCTTC.